The T cell receptor (beta chain) described here comes from a study of blood T cell repertoires in COVID-19. As originally analysed: Nucleated cell number was recorded as an estimate derived from reference gene primer amplification. Measured with immunoSEQ multiplex PCR; TCRdb has only the in-frame clones, and not every one. The V and J calls and clone size are taken from that table; D and trimming were inferred from the DNA. The sample yields 180,000 or so clones, about 80% seen once. This CDR3 spans 15 amino acids. V was pared by 5 bases and J by 0 bases, with 6 bases of the junction left unmatched. Germline-derived CDR1 and CDR2 are SEHNR and FQNEAQ (reference sequence).

The TCR originated in a man aged 35-49 years who had recovered from COVID-19. The V gene is TRBV7-9, the J gene TRBJ1-1; 7 nucleotides agree with TRBD1. Material: PBMCs or T cells enriched from blood (not recorded which). The CDR3 nucleotides are TGTGCCAGCAGCCTAAAGGGACAGATGAACACTGAAGCTTTCTTT. Amino acids: CASSLKGQMNTEAFF.